This TCR beta chain was obtained from a study of Graves' ophthalmopathy and Graves' hyperthyroidism. The authors amplified TCR beta CDR3 regions, and they did so from RNA transcripts for repertoire sequencing. HTBI-primed first-round RT-PCR preceded second-round multiplex PCR. TCRdb reprocessed the multiplex PCR reads via MiXCR and lists one record per CDR3 protein. Among more than 300,000 distinct CDR3 sequences listed, roughly 15% were seen once. Study-level points and caveats: Blood contained most expanded thyroid clonotypes exceeding 0.001 frequency.

CDR1 is SGDLS and CDR2 is YYNGEE in the germline V gene. V lost 4 bases and J 6 bases, leaving 14 bases between the germline ends. This CDR3 has 14 amino acids. This clonotype was seen a few times. Its antigen is currently unknown. The hyperthyroidism patients, aged 18 to 65, had been newly diagnosed, with under 2 months' duration. Physicians reached a diagnosis by relying on clinical symptoms, serum thyroxine, TRAb, thyroid ultrasound and orbital computed tomography. PBMCs were obtained from 9 to 10 ml of fresh peripheral blood. J is TRBJ1-5 and V is TRBV9; maybe TRBD1 (5 bases). The receptor comes from an adult woman with stable Graves' hyperthyroidism. The source material was peripheral blood. The CDR3 DNA sequence: TGTGCCAGCAGCCGGGGTGTAGGGACTCAGCCCCAGCATTTT. Encoded protein: CASSRGVGTQPQHF.